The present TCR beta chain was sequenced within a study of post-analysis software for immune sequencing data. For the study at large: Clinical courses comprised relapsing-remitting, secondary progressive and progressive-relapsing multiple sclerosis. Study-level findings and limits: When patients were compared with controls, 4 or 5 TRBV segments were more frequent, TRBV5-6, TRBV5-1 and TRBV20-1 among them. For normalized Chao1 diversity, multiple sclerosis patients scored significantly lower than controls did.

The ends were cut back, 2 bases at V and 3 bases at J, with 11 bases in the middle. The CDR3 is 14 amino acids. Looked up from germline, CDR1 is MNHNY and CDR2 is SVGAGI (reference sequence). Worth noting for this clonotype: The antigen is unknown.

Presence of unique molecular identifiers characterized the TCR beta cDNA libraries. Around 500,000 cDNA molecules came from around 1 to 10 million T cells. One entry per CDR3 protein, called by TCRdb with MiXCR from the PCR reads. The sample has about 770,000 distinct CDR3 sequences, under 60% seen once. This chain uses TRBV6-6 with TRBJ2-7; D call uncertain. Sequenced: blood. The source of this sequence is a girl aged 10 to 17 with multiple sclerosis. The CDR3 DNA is TGTGCCAGCAGTTACGGGCCCGAGTTCTACGAGCAGTACTTC. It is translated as CASSYGPEFYEQYF.